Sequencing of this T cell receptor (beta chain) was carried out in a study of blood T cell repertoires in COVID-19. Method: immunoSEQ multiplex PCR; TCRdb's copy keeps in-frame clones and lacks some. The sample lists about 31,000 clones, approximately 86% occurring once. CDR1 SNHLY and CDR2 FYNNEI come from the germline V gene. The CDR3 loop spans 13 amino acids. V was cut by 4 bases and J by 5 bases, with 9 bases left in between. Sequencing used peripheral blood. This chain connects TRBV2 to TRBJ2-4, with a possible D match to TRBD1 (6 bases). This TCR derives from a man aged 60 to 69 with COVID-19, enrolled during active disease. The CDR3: CASSGGQQNIQYF. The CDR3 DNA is TGTGCCAGCAGTGGAGGACAGCAAAACATTCAGTACTTC.